This T cell receptor beta chain was retrieved from a study of shared clonotypes between healthy human individuals. Data came from immunoSEQ multiplex PCR; TCRdb stores just in-frame clones and leaves some out. The sample lists approximately 600,000 clones, 95% seen once, with approximately 0.11% in the top ten. As defined, naive CD8 cells were CD45RO-negative and positively selected for CCR7, with terminally differentiated effector memory CD45RA+ cells excluded. Study-level findings and limits: Naive subsets, compared against memory subsets, generally had larger estimated richness values.

CDR1 is SGHNT, CDR2 YYREEE, per germline (reference sequence). CDR3 size: 13 residues. Trimming shortened V by 0 bases and J by 5 bases, and 8 bases separated the two germline ends. This clone came up a few times. Antigen: not known. Other DNA sequences within the sample encode an identical CDR3. The sequence was collected from a woman in her 30s in good health. Sequenced material: naive CD8+ T cells sorted from blood. The V and J genes are TRBV5-4 and TRBJ2-5, with D unclear. CDR3 coding DNA: TGTGCCAGCAGCTTGGAGGCGGAGGAGACCCAGTACTTC. Translating it yields CASSLEAEETQYF.